The clone carrying this TCR beta chain has more than one count but fewer than ten. Its antigen is unidentified. Original methodology: Per sample, the median was 95,638 TCRs, with values from roughly 23,000 to 640,000. TCRdb re-called the RACE reads with MiXCR, one entry per CDR3 protein. TCRdb's processing, not the study's, gives the V and J calls here. The table has 300,000 to 400,000 distinct CDR3 sequences, 5% to 6.5% seen once. Time point noted: pre-sensitization, week 0. Treatment indicated: therapeutic diphenylcyclopropenone sensitization with weekly scalp DPC. The CDR3 loop spans 15 amino acids. Germline-derived CDR1 and CDR2 are DFQATT and SNEGSKA (reference sequence). Trimming cost V 3 bases and J 5 bases, with 17 bases left between them. These data are taken from a study of human T cells and chemical hapten exposure. Study as a whole: It was small differences in pooled library volume that mainly caused per-sample TCR yields to vary.

Broader study findings: The number of TCRs above 1 in 1000 frequency did not change after DPC sensitization.

The sequenced sample was whole blood, obtained in connection with sensitization to the hapten diphenylcyclopropenone (DPC). This receptor was obtained from a woman between 45 and 65 years old with alopecia areata. Some clones in this sample may be carry-over from other donors' samples. The rearrangement links TRBV20-1 to TRBJ2-1; D is unresolved. The CDR3 sequence: CSASWPSRGDNEQFF. As DNA, the CDR3 is TGCAGTGCTAGCTGGCCATCCCGAGGAGACAATGAGCAGTTCTTC.